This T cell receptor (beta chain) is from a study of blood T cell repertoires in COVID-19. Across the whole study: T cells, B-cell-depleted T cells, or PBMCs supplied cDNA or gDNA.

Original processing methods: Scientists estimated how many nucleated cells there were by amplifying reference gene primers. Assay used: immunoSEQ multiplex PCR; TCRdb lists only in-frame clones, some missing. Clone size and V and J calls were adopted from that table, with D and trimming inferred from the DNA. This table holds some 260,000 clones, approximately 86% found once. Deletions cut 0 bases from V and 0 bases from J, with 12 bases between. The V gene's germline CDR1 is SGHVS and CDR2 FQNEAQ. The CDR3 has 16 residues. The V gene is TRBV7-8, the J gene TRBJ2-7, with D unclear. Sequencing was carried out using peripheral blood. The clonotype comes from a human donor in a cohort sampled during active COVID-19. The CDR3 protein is CASSLARSVSSYEQYF. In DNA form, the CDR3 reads TGTGCCAGCAGCTTAGCAAGGAGTGTTAGCTCCTACGAGCAGTACTTC.